These T cell receptor beta chains were read from a single sample in a study of T cells in localized non-small cell lung cancer. Clones were read by immunoSEQ multiplex PCR, and TCRdb kept only the in-frame ones, dropping some. The data hold 50,000 to 70,000 clones, with roughly 76% observed a single time. The sequencing used PBMCs, collected before any cancer treatment. The receptors stem from a man between 40 and 70 years old with stage II lung adenocarcinoma. CDR3s include the opening cysteine and the closing phenylalanine or tryptophan. A D gene is named only where the DNA matches it firmly. Size is omitted from some rows. Given values are once, few, many or a class for expanded clones.

d_call j_call clone_size v_call cdr3_aa cdr3_nt
TRBD2 TRBJ2-5 - TRBV5-4 CASSLGNSGGETQYF TGTGCCAGCAGCTTGGGTAATAGCGGGGGGGAGACCCAGTACTTC
TRBD2 TRBJ2-3 - TRBV9 CASSPSPLAGKDFTDTQYF TGTGCCAGCAGCCCTAGCCCCCTAGCGGGAAAGGACTTCACAGATACGCAGTATTTT
- TRBJ1-1 - TRBV4-1 CASRIEGSEAFF TGCGCCAGCCGGATTGAGGGAAGTGAAGCTTTCTTT
TRBD2 TRBJ2-1 - TRBV29-1 CSVEGPSGYNEQFF TGCAGCGTTGAAGGTCCTAGCGGATACAATGAGCAGTTCTTC
TRBD2 TRBJ2-3 - TRBV5-8 CASSAAGGFQDTQYF TGTGCCAGCAGCGCAGCGGGAGGGTTTCAAGATACGCAGTATTTT
- TRBJ1-2 - TRBV6-5 CASSPFRSYGYTF TGTGCCAGCAGCCCGTTCCGTTCGTATGGCTACACCTTC
- TRBJ1-2 - TRBV6-1 CASTPTPYGYTF TGTGCCAGCACCCCGACCCCATATGGCTACACCTTC
TRBD2 TRBJ2-7 - TRBV5-1 CASSDTTGGPNEQYF TGCGCCAGCAGCGATACTACGGGAGGGCCTAATGAGCAGTACTTC
TRBD1 TRBJ1-4 - TRBV15 CATREGTGSEKLFF TGTGCCACCCGGGAGGGGACAGGGTCTGAAAAACTGTTTTTT
- TRBJ1-2 - TRBV6-6 CASSPTSNYGYTF TGTGCCAGCAGTCCGACTTCTAACTATGGCTACACCTTC
TRBD2 TRBJ2-1 - TRBV6-1 CASSPWTSGRNEQFF TGTGCCAGCAGCCCCTGGACTAGCGGGAGGAATGAGCAGTTCTTC
- TRBJ2-2 - TRBV7-9 CASSVVTYTGELFF TGTGCCAGCAGCGTGGTGACATATACCGGGGAGCTGTTTTTT
TRBD2 TRBJ2-3 - TRBV5-4 CASSLSSGSPDTQYF TGTGCCAGCAGCTTGTCTAGCGGGAGCCCAGATACGCAGTATTTT
TRBD1 TRBJ1-1 - TRBV5-1 CASSERGQGATEAFF TGCGCCAGCAGCGAACGAGGACAGGGGGCGACTGAAGCTTTCTTT
- TRBJ1-2 - TRBV18 CASSPKEPLYITSYGYTF TGTGCCAGCTCACCAAAGGAGCCGCTCTATATAACCTCTTATGGCTACACCTTC
- TRBJ2-7 - TRBV30 CAWGQTYEQYF TGTGCCTGGGGACAGACCTACGAGCAGTACTTC
TRBD1 TRBJ2-3 - TRBV5-1 CASSLQGASSTDTQYF TGCGCCAGCAGCTTACAGGGGGCTTCTAGCACAGATACGCAGTATTTT
- TRBJ1-1 - TRBV6-5 CASSYSGQTNTEAFF TGTGCCAGCAGTTACTCGGGGCAGACGAACACTGAAGCTTTCTTT
- TRBJ1-4 - TRBV29-1 CSVGTTNEKLFF TGCAGCGTTGGTACAACTAATGAAAAACTGTTTTTT
- TRBJ1-1 - TRBV30 CAGQFEMPANTEAFF TGTGCCGGACAATTTGAGATGCCCGCGAACACTGAAGCTTTCTTT
- TRBJ2-3 - TRBV5-8 CASSVGQDTDTQYF TGTGCCAGCAGCGTGGGACAAGACACAGATACGCAGTATTTT
TRBD1 TRBJ1-2 - TRBV2 CASSGGGGGDGYTF TGTGCCAGCAGTGGAGGAGGGGGCGGCGATGGCTACACCTTC
- TRBJ2-5 once TRBV21-1 CASSSRGQRRETQYF TGTGCCAGCAGCTCTAGAGGACAGCGGAGAGAGACCCAGTACTTC
- TRBJ2-1 - TRBV5-1 CASSGADGSSYNEQFF TGCGCCAGCAGCGGCGCGGACGGTAGCTCCTACAATGAGCAGTTCTTC
- TRBJ1-4 - TRBV2 CASSAPGVGEKLFF TGTGCCAGCAGCGCACCCGGAGTTGGGGAAAAACTGTTTTTT
TRBD1 TRBJ1-2 - TRBV12-5 CASGLSLDRGRTGYTF TGTGCTAGTGGCCTCTCTTTGGACAGGGGGCGAACCGGCTACACCTTC
- TRBJ2-3 - TRBV6-6 CASSNPPLTDTQYF TGTGCCAGCAGCAACCCCCCCCTTACAGATACGCAGTATTTT
- TRBJ2-1 - TRBV19 CASSRLDSYNEQFF TGTGCCAGTAGTCGCCTCGACTCTTACAATGAGCAGTTCTTC
- TRBJ2-7 - TRBV19 CASSIAGGTTAYEQYF TGTGCCAGTAGTATAGCCGGCGGGACAACCGCCTACGAGCAGTACTTC
- TRBJ1-2 - TRBV30 CAWERAAGYTF TGTGCTTGGGAACGGGCAGCGGGCTACACCTTC
TRBD2 TRBJ2-2 - TRBV11-2 CASSPTRGGGRRTGELFF TGTGCCAGCAGCCCAACGAGGGGAGGCGGGAGACGTACCGGGGAGCTGTTTTTT
- TRBJ1-2 - TRBV7-2 CASRDGRTGYTF TGTGCCAGCCGGGACGGACGAACTGGCTACACCTTC
- TRBJ2-7 - TRBV6-1 CASSPTSYEQYF TGTGCCTCCTCTCCTACCTCCTACGAGCAGTACTTC
- TRBJ1-2 medium-sized TRBV15 CATSRATNYGYTF TGTGCCACCAGCAGGGCGACTAACTATGGCTACACCTTC
TRBD2 TRBJ2-7 - TRBV5-6 CASSFRDYSYEQYF TGTGCCAGCAGTTTCCGGGACTACTCCTACGAGCAGTACTTC
- TRBJ2-7 - TRBV5-8 CASRGRKGSYEQYF TGTGCCAGCAGAGGAAGGAAAGGGTCCTACGAGCAGTACTTC
- TRBJ1-5 many TRBV30 CAWSGQSNQPQHF TGTGCCTGGAGTGGACAGAGCAATCAGCCCCAGCATTTT
TRBD1 TRBJ1-1 once TRBV19 CASSIGTVVTEAFF TGTGCCAGTAGCATAGGGACAGTTGTGACTGAAGCTTTCTTT
- TRBJ1-2 - TRBV11-2 CASSFAANYGYTF TGTGCCAGCAGCTTCGCAGCGAACTATGGCTACACCTTC
- TRBJ2-7 few TRBV5-6 CASSFLYEQYF TGTGCCAGCAGCTTCCTCTACGAGCAGTACTTC
- TRBJ1-5 - TRBV4-1 CASSRSNGGIGPQHF TGCGCCAGCAGCCGGTCAAACGGGGGGATAGGACCCCAGCATTTT
- TRBJ1-1 - TRBV5-6 CASRVGLLGTEAFF TGTGCCAGCAGAGTAGGGCTTCTTGGGACTGAAGCTTTCTTT
TRBD1 TRBJ1-3 - TRBV4-2 CASSQGQGTGNTIYF TGTGCCAGCAGCCAAGGACAGGGGACCGGAAACACCATATATTTT
- TRBJ2-1 - TRBV30 CAWSVGGVAGGVF TGTGCCTGGAGTGTAGGAGGAGTTGCAGGGGGGGTCTTC
- TRBJ2-3 - TRBV7-2 CASSLDLTDTQYF TGTGCCAGCAGCTTAGACCTAACAGATACGCAGTATTTT
TRBD1 TRBJ2-2 - TRBV6-5 CASRDATGVPGELFF TGTGCCAGCAGAGACGCAACAGGGGTCCCCGGGGAGCTGTTTTTT
- TRBJ2-5 - TRBV7-2 CASNAMGLAQETQYF TGTGCCAGCAACGCTATGGGGCTAGCTCAAGAGACCCAGTACTTC